This TCR beta chain was captured by sequencing in a study of glioma-infiltrating T cells after dendritic cell vaccination. The wider study: Three intradermal dendritic cell vaccine injections were given every two weeks.

Assay used: immunoSEQ multiplex PCR; TCRdb lists only in-frame clones, some missing. Found here are some 90,000 clones, more than 80% of them singletons; the top ten hold 2% to 2.5%. Described time point: after dendritic cell vaccination, including at tumor progression/relapse. None of the glioblastoma patients had an isocitrate dehydrogenase mutation. The V gene's germline CDR1 is SGHTA and CDR2 FQGNSA. The CDR3 length is 15 residues. V gave up 5 bases and J gave up 4 bases; unmatched junction bases: 6. The receptor was derived from a human donor with glioblastoma. V is TRBV7-2 and J is TRBJ2-5; 11 positions agree with TRBD1. The source material was blood, sampled after dendritic cell vaccination. DNA of the CDR3: TGTGCCAGCAGCCGGGACAGGGGGTCGGGAGAGACCCAGTACTTC. Translating gives CASSRDRGSGETQYF.